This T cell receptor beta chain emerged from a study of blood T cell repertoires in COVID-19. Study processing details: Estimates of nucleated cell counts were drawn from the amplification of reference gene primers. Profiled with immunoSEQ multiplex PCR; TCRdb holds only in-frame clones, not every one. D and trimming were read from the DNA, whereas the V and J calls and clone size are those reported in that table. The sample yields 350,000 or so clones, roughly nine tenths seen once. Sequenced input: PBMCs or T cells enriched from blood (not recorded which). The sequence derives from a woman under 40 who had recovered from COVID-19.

The CDR3: CASSHRGLGYEQYF. DNA of the CDR3: TGTGCCAGCAGCCATAGGGGGCTAGGGTACGAGCAGTACTTC. The gene calls are TRBV3-1 (or the pseudogene TRBV3-2) and TRBJ2-7, with 7 nucleotides matching TRBD1. This CDR3 is 14 amino acids long. Germline V lookup: CDR1 LGHDT, CDR2 YNNKEL (reference sequence). V dropped 3 bases and J dropped 4; count of bases not matched to a gene: 6.